This T cell receptor (beta chain) emerged from a study of shared clonotypes between healthy human individuals. The repertoire was sequenced with immunoSEQ multiplex PCR; TCRdb's copy has only in-frame clones and lacks some. Of around 2,000,000 clones in the sample, roughly 94% were seen once. Looked up from germline, CDR1 is MNHEY and CDR2 is SVGAGI. The CDR3 extends over 11 amino acids. Germline trimming cut 8 bases from V and 7 bases from J; bases unmatched to any gene: 3. This chain connects TRBV6-5 to TRBJ2-7, with TRBD1 matching over 9 bases. This TCR was sampled from a man in his late teens or twenties in good health. Material: naive CD4+ T cells sorted from blood. The subset: CD45RA+ positively selected. The CDR3 protein is CASGQGQEQYF. DNA of the CDR3: TGTGCCAGCGGACAGGGGCAGGAGCAGTACTTC.